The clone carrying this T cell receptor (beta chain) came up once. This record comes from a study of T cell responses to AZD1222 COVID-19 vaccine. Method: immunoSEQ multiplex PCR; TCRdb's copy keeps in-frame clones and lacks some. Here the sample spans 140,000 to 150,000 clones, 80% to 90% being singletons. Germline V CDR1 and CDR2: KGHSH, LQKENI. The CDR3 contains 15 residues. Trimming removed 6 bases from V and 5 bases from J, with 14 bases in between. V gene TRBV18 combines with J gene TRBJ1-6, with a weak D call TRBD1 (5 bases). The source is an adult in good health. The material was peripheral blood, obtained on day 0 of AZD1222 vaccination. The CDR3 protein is CASSPVTDDNSPLHF. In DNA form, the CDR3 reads TGTGCCAGCTCGCCCGTGACAGACGATAATTCACCCCTCCACTTT.